This TCR beta chain originates from a study of control samples from healthy donors and cancer patients. Some clones are missing from TCRdb's copy, which holds only in-frame ones; the method was immunoSEQ multiplex PCR. The sample carries approximately 17,000 clones, 85% to 90% recorded once. Material for sequencing was PBMCs. The source of this sequence is a man aged 55 to 70 with head and neck cancer.

CDR3 protein: CASSLAASYQETQYF. The CDR3 coding sequence is TGTGCCAGCAGCTTAGCCGCGTCGTACCAAGAGACCCAGTACTTC. The V call is TRBV7-6, the J call TRBJ2-5; D remains unclear. Trimming shortened V by 0 bases and J by 0 bases, and 8 bases separated the two germline ends. Germline CDR1 and CDR2: SGHVS and FNYEAQ. The CDR3 spans 15 residues. The complete variable domain, with remaining parts taken from reference TRBV7-6 and TRBJ2-5, reads GAGVSQSPRYKVTKRGQDVALRCDPISGHVSLYWYRQALGQGPEFLTYFNYEAQQDKSGLPNDRFSAERPEGSISTLTIQRTEQRDSAMYRCASSLAASYQETQYFGPGTRLLVL.